This entry is about one TCR beta chain. Its target is unknown. The assay was immunoSEQ multiplex PCR, and TCRdb's table has in-frame clones only and misses some. The sample gives more than 95,000 clones, about 70% of which show up once; about 3% is in the top ten. This sample was included in a study of radiotherapy plus CTLA-4 blockade in lung cancer. Study-level background: Objective responses were documented in about 19% of patients, with disease control in roughly 31%.

CDR1 and CDR2 from the germline V gene are LGHNT and FRNRAP. The ends were cut back, 1 base at V and 1 base at J, with 10 bases in the middle. This CDR3 is 16 amino acids long. Chemo-refractory metastatic non-small-cell lung cancer patients were treated with focal radiation plus CTLA-4 blockade with ipilimumab. Study results and caveats: Blood-borne expansion of tumor-derived TCR clones followed radiotherapy plus ipilimumab.

The receptor was isolated from a human donor with non-small cell lung cancer who had a partial response to radiotherapy plus ipilimumab. Some clones in this sample may be carry-over from other donors' samples. V and J are TRBV12-5 and TRBJ2-2; tentative D call: TRBD1 (6 bases). The sequencing here drew on peripheral blood, taken from a patient treated with radiotherapy plus ipilimumab. This CDR3 reads CASGLGTALNTGELFF. In nucleotides, the CDR3 is TGTGCTAGTGGTTTGGGGACAGCTTTGAACACCGGGGAGCTGTTTTTT.